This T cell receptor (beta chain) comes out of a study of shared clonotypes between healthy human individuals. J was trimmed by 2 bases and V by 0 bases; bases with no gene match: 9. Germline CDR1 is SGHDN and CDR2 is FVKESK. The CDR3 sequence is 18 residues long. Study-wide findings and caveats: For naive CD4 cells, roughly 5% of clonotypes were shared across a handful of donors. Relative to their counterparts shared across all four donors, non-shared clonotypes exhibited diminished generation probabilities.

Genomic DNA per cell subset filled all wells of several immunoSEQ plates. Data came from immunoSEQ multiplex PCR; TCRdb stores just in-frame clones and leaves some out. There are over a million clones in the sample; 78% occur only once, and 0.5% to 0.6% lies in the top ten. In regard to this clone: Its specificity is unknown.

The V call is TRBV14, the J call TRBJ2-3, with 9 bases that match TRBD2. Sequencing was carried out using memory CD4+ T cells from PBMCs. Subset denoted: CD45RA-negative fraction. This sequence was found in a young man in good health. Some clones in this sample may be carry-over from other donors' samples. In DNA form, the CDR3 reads TGTGCCAGCAGCCAAGATTTGGTGGTAGCGGGGGACACAGATACGCAGTATTTT. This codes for CASSQDLVVAGDTDTQYF. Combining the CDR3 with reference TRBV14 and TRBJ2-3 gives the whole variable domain EAGVTQFPSHSVIEKGQTVTLRCDPISGHDNLYWYRRVMGKEIKFLLHFVKESKQDESGMPNNRFLAERTGGTYSTLKVQPAELEDSGVYFCASSQDLVVAGDTDTQYFGPGTRLTVL.